Each of the 2 T cell receptor beta chains below was sequenced from the same sample in a study of cytomegalovirus exposure and HLA in healthy donors. Primers included in the PCR were 60 Vbeta and 13 Jbeta primers. Clones were sequenced by immunoSEQ multiplex PCR, and TCRdb holds only the in-frame ones, with some missing. Its clone listing holds 55,000 to 85,000 clones. Sequencing used PBMCs. These receptors were collected from a young woman in good health and CMV-seronegative.

The chain couples TRBV11-3 to TRBJ2-7; tentative D call: TRBD1 (6 bases). This CDR3 is built from 14 residues. From germline, CDR1 is SGHNT and CDR2 YENEEA. V dropped 4 bases and J dropped 0 bases, with 10 bases sitting between them. The CDR3 reads CASSSSQGSYEQYF. DNA for the CDR3: TGTGCCAGCAGCTCCTCACAGGGCTCCTACGAGCAGTACTTC.

This chain joins TRBV5-1 and TRBJ2-3; no firm D call. The V gene's germline CDR1 is SGHRS and CDR2 YFSETQ. The V end lost 3 bases, the J end lost 3 bases, and 8 bases lay between the germline ends. The CDR3 has 13 residues. The CDR3 is CASSSGQTDTQYF. The CDR3 nucleotides read TGCGCCAGCAGCTCTGGCCAGACAGATACGCAGTATTTT.